The clone carrying this TCR beta chain appeared many times. The data belong to a study of CDR3 diversity in severe acne. One entry per CDR3 protein, called by TCRdb with MiXCR from the PCR reads. The sample lists roughly 81,000 distinct CDR3 sequences; 45% to 50% were seen once. V gave up 3 bases and J gave up 1 base, with 10 bases separating them. The CDR3 has 14 residues. CDR1 MNHNS and CDR2 SASEGT come from the germline V gene. The sequence was obtained from a male donor in good health, serving as a control. Sequencing was performed on blood. This sequence joins TRBV6-1 and TRBJ2-7; D is undetermined. CDR3 loop: CASSERSPSYEQYF. CDR3 DNA sequence: TGTGCCAGCAGTGAGCGGAGCCCTTCCTACGAGCAGTACTTC.